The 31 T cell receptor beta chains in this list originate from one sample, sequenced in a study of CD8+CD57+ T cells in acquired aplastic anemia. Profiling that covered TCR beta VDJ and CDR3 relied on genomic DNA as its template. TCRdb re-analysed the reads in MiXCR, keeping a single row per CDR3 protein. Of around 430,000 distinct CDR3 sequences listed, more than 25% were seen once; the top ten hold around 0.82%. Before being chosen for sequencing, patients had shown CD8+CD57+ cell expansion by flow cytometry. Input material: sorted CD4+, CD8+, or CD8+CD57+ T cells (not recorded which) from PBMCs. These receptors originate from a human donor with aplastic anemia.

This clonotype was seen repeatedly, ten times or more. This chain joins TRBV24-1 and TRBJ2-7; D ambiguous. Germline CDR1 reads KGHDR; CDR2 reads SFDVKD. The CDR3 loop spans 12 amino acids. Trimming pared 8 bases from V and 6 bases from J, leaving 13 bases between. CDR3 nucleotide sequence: TGTGCCACCAAAGCTGAGAGTGGCGAGCAGTACTTC. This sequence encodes CATKAESGEQYF.

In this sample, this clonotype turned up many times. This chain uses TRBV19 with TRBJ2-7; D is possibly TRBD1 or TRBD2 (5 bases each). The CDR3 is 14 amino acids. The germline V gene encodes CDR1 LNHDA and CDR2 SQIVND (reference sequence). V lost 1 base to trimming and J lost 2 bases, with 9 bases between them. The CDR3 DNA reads TGTGCCAGTAGTATAGGGGACGGCACCTACGAGCAGTACTTC. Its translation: CASSIGDGTYEQYF.

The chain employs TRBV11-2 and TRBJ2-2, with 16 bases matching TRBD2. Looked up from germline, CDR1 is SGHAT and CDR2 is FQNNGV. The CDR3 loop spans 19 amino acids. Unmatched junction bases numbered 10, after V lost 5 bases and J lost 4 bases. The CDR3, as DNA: TGTGCCAGCAGCCGTCCGGGACTAGCGGGAGGGCCCTCCACCGGGGAGCTGTTTTTT. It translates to CASSRPGLAGGPSTGELFF. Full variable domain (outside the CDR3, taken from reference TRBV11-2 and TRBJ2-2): EAGVAQSPRYKIIEKRQSVAFWCNPISGHATLYWYQQILGQGPKLLIQFQNNGVVDDSQLPKDRFSAERLKGVDSTLKIQPAKLEDSAVYLCASSRPGLAGGPSTGELFFGEGSRLTVL.

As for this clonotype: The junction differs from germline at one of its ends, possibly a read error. For the CDR3, the DNA is TGTGCCAGCAGTTACTCTTTCGGGGGGGCCGGATTAGGCGGGGAGCTGTTTTTT. Protein sequence: CASSYSFGGAGLGGELFF. The gene calls are TRBV10-3 and TRBJ2-2; 8 bases match TRBD2. This CDR3 is 18 amino acids long. Germline V gives CDR1 ENHRY, CDR2 SYGVKD.

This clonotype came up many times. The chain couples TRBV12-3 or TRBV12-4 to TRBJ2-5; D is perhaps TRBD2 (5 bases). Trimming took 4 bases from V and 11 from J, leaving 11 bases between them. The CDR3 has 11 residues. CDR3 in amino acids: CASSSERTQYF. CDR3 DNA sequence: TGTGCCAGCAGTTCGGAGAGGACTCAGTACTTC.

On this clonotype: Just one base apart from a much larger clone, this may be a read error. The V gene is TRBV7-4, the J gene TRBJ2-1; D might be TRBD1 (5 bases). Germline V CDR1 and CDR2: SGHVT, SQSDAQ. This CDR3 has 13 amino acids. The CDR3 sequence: CASSLVGANEQLF. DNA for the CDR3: TGTGCCAGCAGCTTAGTAGGGGCCAATGAGCAGCTCTTC.

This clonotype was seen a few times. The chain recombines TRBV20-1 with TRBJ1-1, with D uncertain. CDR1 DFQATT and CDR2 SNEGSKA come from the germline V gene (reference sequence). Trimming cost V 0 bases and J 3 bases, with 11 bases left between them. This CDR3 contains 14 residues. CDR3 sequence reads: CSARDREVYTEAFF. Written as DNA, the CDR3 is TGCAGTGCTAGAGATCGGGAGGTGTACACTGAAGCTTTCTTT.

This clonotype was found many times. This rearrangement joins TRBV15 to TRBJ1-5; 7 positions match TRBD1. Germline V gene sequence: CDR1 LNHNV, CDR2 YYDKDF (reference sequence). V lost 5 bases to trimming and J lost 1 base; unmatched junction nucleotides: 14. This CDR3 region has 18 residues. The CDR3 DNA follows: TGTGCCACCAGCTCCCCAGGAGGACAGGAGTTAAGCAATCAGCCCCAGCATTTT. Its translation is CATSSPGGQELSNQPQHF.

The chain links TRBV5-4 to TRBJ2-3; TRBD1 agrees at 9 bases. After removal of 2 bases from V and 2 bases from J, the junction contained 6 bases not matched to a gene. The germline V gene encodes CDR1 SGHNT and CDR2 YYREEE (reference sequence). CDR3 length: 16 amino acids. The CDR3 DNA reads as TGTGCCAGCAGCTTTGGGGACAGGGCACCCACAGATACGCAGTATTTT. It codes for CASSFGDRAPTDTQYF.

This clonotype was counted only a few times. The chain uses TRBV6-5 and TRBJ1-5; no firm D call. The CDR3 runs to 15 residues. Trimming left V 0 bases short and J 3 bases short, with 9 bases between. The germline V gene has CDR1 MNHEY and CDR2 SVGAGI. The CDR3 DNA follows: TGTGCCAGCAGTTACTCGACCAACTTCAATCAGCCCCAGCATTTT. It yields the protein CASSYSTNFNQPQHF.

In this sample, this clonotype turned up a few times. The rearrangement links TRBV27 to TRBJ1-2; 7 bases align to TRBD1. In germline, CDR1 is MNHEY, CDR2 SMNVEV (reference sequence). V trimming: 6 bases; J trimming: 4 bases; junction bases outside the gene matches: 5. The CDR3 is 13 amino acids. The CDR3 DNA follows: TGTGCCAGCAGGTCGGACAGGACCTATGGCTACACCTTC. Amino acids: CASRSDRTYGYTF.

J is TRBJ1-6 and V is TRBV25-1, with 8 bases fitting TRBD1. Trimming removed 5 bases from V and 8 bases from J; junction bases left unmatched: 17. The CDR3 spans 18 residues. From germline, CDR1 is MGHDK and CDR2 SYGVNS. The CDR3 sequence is CASSPPLDRGQDYSPLHF. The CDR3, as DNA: TGTGCCAGCAGTCCACCACTAGACAGGGGACAGGATTATTCACCCCTCCACTTT.

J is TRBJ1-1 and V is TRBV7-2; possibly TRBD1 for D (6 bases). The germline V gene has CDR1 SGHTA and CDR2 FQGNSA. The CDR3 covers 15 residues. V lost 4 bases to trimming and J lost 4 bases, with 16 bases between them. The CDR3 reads CASSSSTGRGTEAFF. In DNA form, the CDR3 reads TGTGCCAGCAGCTCCTCTACAGGGCGCGGCACTGAAGCTTTCTTT.

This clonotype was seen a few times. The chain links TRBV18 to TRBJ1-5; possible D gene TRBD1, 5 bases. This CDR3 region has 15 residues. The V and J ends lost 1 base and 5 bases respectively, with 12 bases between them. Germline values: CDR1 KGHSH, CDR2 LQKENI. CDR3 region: CASSPLGARDQPQHF. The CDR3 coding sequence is TGTGCCAGCTCACCACTAGGGGCGCGGGATCAGCCCCAGCATTTT.

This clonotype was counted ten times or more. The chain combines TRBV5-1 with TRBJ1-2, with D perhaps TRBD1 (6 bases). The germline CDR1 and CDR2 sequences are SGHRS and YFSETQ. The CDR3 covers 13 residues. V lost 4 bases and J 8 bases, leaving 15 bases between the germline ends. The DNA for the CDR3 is TGCGCCAGCAGCAAACAGGGAGCTGGAGGCTACACCTTC. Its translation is CASSKQGAGGYTF. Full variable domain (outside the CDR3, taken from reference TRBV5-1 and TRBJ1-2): KAGVTQTPRYLIKTRGQQVTLSCSPISGHRSVSWYQQTPGQGLQFLFEYFSETQRNKGNFPGRFSGRQFSNSRSEMNVSTLELGDSALYLCASSKQGAGGYTFGSGTRLTVV.

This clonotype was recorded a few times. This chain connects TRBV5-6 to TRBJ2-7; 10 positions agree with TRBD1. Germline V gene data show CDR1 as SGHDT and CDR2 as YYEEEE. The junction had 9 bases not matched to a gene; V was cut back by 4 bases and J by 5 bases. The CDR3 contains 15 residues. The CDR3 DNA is TGTGCCAGCAGCACGGGGACAGGGGTAATCCACGAGCAGTACTTC. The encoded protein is CASSTGTGVIHEQYF.

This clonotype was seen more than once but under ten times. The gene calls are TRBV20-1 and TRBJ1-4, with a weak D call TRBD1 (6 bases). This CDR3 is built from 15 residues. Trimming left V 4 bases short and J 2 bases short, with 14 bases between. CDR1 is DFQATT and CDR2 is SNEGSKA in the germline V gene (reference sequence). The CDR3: CSAKRSGDTNEKLFF. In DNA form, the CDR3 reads TGCAGTGCTAAAAGATCAGGGGATACTAATGAAAAACTGTTTTTT.

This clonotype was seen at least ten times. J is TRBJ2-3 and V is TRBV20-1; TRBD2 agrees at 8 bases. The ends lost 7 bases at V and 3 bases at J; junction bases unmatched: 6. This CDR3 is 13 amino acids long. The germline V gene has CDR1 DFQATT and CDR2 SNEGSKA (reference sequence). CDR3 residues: CSVRAGGTDTQYF. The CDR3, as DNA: TGCAGTGTTAGGGCGGGGGGAACAGATACGCAGTATTTT.

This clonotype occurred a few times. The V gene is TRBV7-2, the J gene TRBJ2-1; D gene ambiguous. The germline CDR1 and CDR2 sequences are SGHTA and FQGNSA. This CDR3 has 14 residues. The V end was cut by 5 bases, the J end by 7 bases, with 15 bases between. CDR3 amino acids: CASSLPGRRNEQFF. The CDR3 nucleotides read TGTGCCAGCAGCCTGCCGGGCCGACGGAATGAGCAGTTCTTC.

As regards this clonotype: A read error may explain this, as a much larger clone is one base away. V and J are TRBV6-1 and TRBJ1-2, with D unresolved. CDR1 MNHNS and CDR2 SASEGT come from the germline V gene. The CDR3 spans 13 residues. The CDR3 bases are TGTGCCAGCAGTCAAATCGCTAACTATGGCTACGCCTTC. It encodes CASSQIANYGYAF.

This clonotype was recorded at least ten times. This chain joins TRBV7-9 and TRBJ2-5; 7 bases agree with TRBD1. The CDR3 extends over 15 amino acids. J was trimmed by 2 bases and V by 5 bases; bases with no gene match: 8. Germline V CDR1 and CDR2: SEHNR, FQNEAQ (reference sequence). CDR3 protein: CASSPGQATQETQYF. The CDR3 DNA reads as TGTGCCAGCAGCCCTGGACAGGCTACGCAAGAGACCCAGTACTTC.

This chain's CDR3 is CASSPAGTGGAGAGANVLTF. The CDR3 nucleotides read TGTGCCAGCAGCCCTGCCGGGACAGGGGGGGCAGGGGCTGGGGCCAACGTCCTGACTTTC. This chain uses TRBV4-2 with TRBJ2-6, with 11 bases lining up with TRBD1. The CDR3 totals 20 residues. CDR1 LGHNA and CDR2 YNFKEQ come from the germline V gene. J was trimmed by 2 bases and V by 4 bases; bases with no gene match: 13.

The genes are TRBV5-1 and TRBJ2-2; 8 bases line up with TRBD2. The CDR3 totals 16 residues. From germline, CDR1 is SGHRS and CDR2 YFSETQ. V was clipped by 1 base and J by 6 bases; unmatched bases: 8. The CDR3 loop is CASSLTTRGGPGELFF. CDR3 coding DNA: TGCGCCAGCAGCTTGACCACCCGGGGGGGCCCCGGGGAGCTGTTTTTT.

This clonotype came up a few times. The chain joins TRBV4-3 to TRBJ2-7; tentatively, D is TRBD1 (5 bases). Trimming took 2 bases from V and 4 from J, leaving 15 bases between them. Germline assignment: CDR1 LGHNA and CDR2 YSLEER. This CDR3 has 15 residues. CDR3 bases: TGCGCCAGCAGCCAAACAGGAGTAATCTCGTACGAGCAGTACTTC. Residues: CASSQTGVISYEQYF.

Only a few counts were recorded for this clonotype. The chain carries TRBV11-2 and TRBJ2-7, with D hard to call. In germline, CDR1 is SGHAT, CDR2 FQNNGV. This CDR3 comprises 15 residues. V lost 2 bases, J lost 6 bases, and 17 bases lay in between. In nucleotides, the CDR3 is TGTGCCAGCAGCTTATCTTTTGGTCGGGTGAGCGAGCAGTACTTC. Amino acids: CASSLSFGRVSEQYF.

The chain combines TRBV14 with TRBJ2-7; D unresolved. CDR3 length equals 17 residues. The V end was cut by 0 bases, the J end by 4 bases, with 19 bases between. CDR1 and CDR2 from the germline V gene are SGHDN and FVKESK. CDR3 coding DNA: TGTGCCAGCAGCCAAGACAGGAGCCACACCACTTTTTACGAGCAGTACTTC. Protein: CASSQDRSHTTFYEQYF.

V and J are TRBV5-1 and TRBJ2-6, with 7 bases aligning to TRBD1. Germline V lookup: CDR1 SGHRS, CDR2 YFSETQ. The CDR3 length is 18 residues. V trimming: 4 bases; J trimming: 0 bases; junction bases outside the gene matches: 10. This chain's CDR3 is CASSPHGQVSSGANVLTF. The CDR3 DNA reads TGCGCCAGCAGCCCCCACGGACAGGTCAGCTCTGGGGCCAACGTCCTGACTTTC.

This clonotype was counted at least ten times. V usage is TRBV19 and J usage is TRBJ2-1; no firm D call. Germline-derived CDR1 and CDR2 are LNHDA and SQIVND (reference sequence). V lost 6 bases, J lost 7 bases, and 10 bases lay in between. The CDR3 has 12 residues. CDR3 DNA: TGTGCCAGTAGCGGTATGCGGAATGAGCAGTTCTTC. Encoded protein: CASSGMRNEQFF.

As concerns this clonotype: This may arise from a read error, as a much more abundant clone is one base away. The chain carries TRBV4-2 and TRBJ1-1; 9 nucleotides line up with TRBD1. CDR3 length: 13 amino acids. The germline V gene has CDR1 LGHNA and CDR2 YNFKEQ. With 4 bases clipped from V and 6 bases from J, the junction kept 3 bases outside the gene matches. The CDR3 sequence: CASSRDRAAEAFF. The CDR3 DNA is TGTGCCAGCAGCCGGGACAGGGCCGCTGAAGCTTTCTTT.

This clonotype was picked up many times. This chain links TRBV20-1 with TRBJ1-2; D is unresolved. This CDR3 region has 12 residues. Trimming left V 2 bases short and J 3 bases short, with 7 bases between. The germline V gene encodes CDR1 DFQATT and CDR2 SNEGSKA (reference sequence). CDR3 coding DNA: TGCAGTGCTAGATGGGGAGACTATGGCTACACCTTC. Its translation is CSARWGDYGYTF.

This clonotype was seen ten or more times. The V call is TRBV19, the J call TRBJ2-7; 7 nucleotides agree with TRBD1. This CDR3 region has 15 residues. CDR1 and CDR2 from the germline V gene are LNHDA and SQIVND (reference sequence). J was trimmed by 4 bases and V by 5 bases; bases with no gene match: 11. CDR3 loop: CASSVRGTAPYEQYF. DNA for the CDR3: TGTGCCAGTAGTGTTCGTGGGACAGCGCCTTACGAGCAGTACTTC.